Listed below are T cell receptor beta chains from one sample, sequenced in a study of beta chain features in type 1 diabetes. Repertoires were generated with immunoSEQ multiplex PCR, while TCRdb's copy carries only in-frame clones and drops some. The sample lists 140,000 to 150,000 clones; under 60% were seen once. Sequencing input: Tregs from blood. The receptor source for this set is a man younger than 30 in good health. CDR3s include the opening cysteine and the closing phenylalanine or tryptophan.

v_gene: TRBV23-1; j_gene: TRBJ2-1; CDR3aa: CASSPKPTGQTVPNNEQFF
v_gene: TRBV6-6; j_gene: TRBJ2-5; CDR3aa: CASRWRELQETQYF
v_gene: TRBV6-6; j_gene: TRBJ1-3; CDR3aa: CASSWEGNSGNTIYF
v_gene: TRBV5-1; j_gene: TRBJ2-5; CDR3aa: CASMLAGQETQYF
v_gene: TRBV7-2; j_gene: TRBJ2-7; CDR3aa: CASRKRGGLYEQYF
v_gene: TRBV9; j_gene: TRBJ2-7; CDR3aa: CASSVGLLPSYEQYF
v_gene: TRBV10-2; j_gene: TRBJ2-1; CDR3aa: CASTEREGGEQFF
v_gene: TRBV7-2; j_gene: TRBJ1-4; CDR3aa: CASSPQGGNEKLFF
v_gene: TRBV28; j_gene: TRBJ2-1; CDR3aa: CASSLQGIYNEQFF
v_gene: TRBV7-2; j_gene: TRBJ2-1; CDR3aa: CASSFYGTYEQFF
v_gene: TRBV7-9; j_gene: TRBJ2-5; CDR3aa: CASSPSGGVAGETQYF
v_gene: TRBV7-3; j_gene: TRBJ2-1; CDR3aa: CASSLKIGDLSYNEQFF
v_gene: TRBV14; j_gene: TRBJ2-5; CDR3aa: CASSQDGGGRGRGETQYF
v_gene: TRBV5-1; j_gene: TRBJ2-1; CDR3aa: CASSLLLREENEQFF
v_gene: TRBV7-9; j_gene: TRBJ2-5; CDR3aa: CASSLNNQETQYF
v_gene: TRBV30; j_gene: TRBJ1-1; CDR3aa: CAWSPHRGNPWGLTEAFF
v_gene: TRBV28; j_gene: TRBJ2-7; CDR3aa: CASSTIKLGTISSYEQYF
v_gene: TRBV4-2; j_gene: TRBJ1-2; CDR3aa: CASSQAAISNYGYTF
v_gene: TRBV4-3; j_gene: TRBJ2-7; CDR3aa: CASSQLTGGEQYF
v_gene: TRBV19; j_gene: TRBJ2-3; CDR3aa: CASTPRGRTDTQYF
v_gene: TRBV5-1; j_gene: TRBJ2-2; CDR3aa: CASSFGANTGELFF
v_gene: TRBV30; j_gene: TRBJ2-2; CDR3aa: CAWDRDFGGELFF
v_gene: TRBV11-2; j_gene: TRBJ1-1; CDR3aa: CASSLDLSGQFEAFF
v_gene: TRBV4-1; j_gene: TRBJ2-3; CDR3aa: CASSFQGWGTQYF
v_gene: TRBV11-2; j_gene: TRBJ1-1; CDR3aa: CASSLLGYYTEAFF
v_gene: TRBV7-3; j_gene: TRBJ2-2; CDR3aa: CASSSQGMKTGELFF
v_gene: TRBV7-9; j_gene: TRBJ2-7; CDR3aa: CASSAGLALYEQYF
v_gene: TRBV5-1; j_gene: TRBJ1-1; CDR3aa: CASSLDQGGTEAFF
v_gene: TRBV4-3; j_gene: TRBJ2-1; CDR3aa: CASSLTGGSRGEQFF
v_gene: TRBV14; j_gene: TRBJ1-1; CDR3aa: CASRPKIVTGPRNTEAFF
v_gene: TRBV29-1; j_gene: TRBJ1-1; CDR3aa: CSVDMGLGTEAFF
v_gene: TRBV10-3; j_gene: TRBJ2-7; CDR3aa: CAISVGAGSYEQYF
v_gene: TRBV9; j_gene: TRBJ2-5; CDR3aa: CASSDPSGAGAFQETQYF
v_gene: TRBV7-9; j_gene: TRBJ2-7; CDR3aa: CASSSKDTTYEQYF
v_gene: TRBV7-9; j_gene: TRBJ2-3; CDR3aa: CASSLGMRQAADTQYF
v_gene: TRBV7-8; j_gene: TRBJ2-1; CDR3aa: CASSFRGRLYNEQFF
v_gene: TRBV6-5; j_gene: TRBJ1-1; CDR3aa: CASSYLMSTEAFF
v_gene: TRBV5-5; j_gene: TRBJ2-7; CDR3aa: CASSFYYEQYF
v_gene: TRBV5-1; j_gene: TRBJ1-2; CDR3aa: CASSSSGFVGYTF
v_gene: TRBV5-1; j_gene: TRBJ2-3; CDR3aa: CASSTTGGADTQYF